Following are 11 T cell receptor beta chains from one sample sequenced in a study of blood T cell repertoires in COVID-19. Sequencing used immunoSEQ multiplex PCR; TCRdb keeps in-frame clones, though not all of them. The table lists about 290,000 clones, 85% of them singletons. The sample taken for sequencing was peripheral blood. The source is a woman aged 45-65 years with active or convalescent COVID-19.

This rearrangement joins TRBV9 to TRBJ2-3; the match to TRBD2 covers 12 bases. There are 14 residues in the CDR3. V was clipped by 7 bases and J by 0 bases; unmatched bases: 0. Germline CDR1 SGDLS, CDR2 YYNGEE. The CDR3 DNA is TGTGCCAGCGGGACTAGCGGGAGCACAGATACGCAGTATTTT. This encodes CASGTSGSTDTQYF.

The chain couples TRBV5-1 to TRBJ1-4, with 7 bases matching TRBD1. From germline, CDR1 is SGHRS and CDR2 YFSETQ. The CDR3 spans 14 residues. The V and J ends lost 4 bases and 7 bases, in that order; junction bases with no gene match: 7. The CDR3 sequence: CASSGTESREKLFF. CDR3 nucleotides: TGCGCCAGCAGCGGGACAGAGTCTCGTGAAAAACTGTTTTTT. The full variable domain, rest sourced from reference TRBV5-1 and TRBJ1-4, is KAGVTQTPRYLIKTRGQQVTLSCSPISGHRSVSWYQQTPGQGLQFLFEYFSETQRNKGNFPGRFSGRQFSNSRSEMNVSTLELGDSALYLCASSGTESREKLFFGSGTQLSVL.

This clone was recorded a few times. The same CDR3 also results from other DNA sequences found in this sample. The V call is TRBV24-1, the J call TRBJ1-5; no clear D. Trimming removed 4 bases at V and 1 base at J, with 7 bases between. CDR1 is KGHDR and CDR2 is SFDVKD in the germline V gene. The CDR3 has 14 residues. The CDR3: CATSDPLSNQPQHF. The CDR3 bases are TGTGCCACCAGTGACCCACTAAGCAATCAGCCCCAGCATTTT.

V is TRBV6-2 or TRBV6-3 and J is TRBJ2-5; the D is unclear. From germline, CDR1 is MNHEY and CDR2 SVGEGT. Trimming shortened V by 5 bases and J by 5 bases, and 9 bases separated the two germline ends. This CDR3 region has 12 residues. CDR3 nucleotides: TGTGCCAGCAGTACTCTCCCTGAGACCCAGTACTTC. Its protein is CASSTLPETQYF.

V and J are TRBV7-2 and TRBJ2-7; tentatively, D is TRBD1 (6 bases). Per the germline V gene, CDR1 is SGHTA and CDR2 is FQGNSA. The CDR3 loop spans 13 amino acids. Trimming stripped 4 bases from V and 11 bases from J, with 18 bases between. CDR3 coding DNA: TGTGCCAGCAGCTCTCAGATACAGGGCGGAAAGTACTTC. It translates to CASSSQIQGGKYF.

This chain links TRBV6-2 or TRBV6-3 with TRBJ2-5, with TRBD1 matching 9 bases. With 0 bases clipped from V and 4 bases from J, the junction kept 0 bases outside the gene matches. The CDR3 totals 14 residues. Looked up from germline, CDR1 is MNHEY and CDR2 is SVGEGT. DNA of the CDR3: TGTGCCAGCAGTTACTCGGGACAGGGAGAGACCCAGTACTTC. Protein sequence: CASSYSGQGETQYF.

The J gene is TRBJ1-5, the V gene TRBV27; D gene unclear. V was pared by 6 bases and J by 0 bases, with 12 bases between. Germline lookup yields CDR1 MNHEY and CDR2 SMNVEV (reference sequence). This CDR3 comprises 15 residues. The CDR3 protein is CASSPLPYSNQPQHF. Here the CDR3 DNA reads TGTGCCAGCAGCCCACTACCCTATAGCAATCAGCCCCAGCATTTT.

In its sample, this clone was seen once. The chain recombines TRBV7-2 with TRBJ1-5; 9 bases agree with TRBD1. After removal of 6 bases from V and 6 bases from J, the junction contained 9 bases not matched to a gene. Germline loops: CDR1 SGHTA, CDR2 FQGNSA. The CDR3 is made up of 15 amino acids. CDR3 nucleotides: TGTGCCAGCAGTACGGACAGGGGACTGGGTCAGCCCCAGCATTTT. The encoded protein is CASSTDRGLGQPQHF. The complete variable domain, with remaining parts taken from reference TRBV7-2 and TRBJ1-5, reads GAGVSQSPSNKVTEKGKDVELRCDPISGHTALYWYRQSLGQGLEFLIYFQGNSAPDKSGLPSDRFSAERTGGSVSTLTIQRTQQEDSAVYLCASSTDRGLGQPQHFGDGTRLSIL.

The CDR3, as DNA: TGTGCCAGCAGGAGAGGCGATGGCTACACCTTC. It translates to CASRRGDGYTF. V gene TRBV28 combines with J gene TRBJ1-2; D is uncertain. CDR1 is MDHEN, CDR2 SYDVKM, per germline. The CDR3 totals 11 residues. V gave up 6 bases and J gave up 6 bases, with 8 bases separating them.

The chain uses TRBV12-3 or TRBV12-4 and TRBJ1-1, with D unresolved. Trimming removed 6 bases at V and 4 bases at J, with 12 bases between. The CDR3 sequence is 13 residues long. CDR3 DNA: TGTGCCAGCAGCGACACCTTAGGCACTGAAGCTTTCTTT. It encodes CASSDTLGTEAFF.

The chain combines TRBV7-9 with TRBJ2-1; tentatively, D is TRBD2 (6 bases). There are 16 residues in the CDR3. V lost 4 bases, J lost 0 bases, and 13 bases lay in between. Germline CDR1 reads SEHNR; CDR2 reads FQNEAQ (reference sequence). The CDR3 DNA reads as TGTGCCAGCAGCTCCGGGCGGGGTTTCTCCTACAATGAGCAGTTCTTC. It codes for CASSSGRGFSYNEQFF.